The clone carrying this T cell receptor (beta chain) came up a few times. Original processing methods: Amplified reference gene primers provided the basis for estimating nucleated cell counts. Profiled with immunoSEQ multiplex PCR; TCRdb holds only in-frame clones, not every one. That table supplies the V and J calls and clone size; D and trimming were determined from the DNA. This repertoire shows about 470,000 clones, about 90% found once; its top ten account for 0.7%. There are 12 residues in the CDR3. V was pared by 7 bases and J by 6 bases, with 12 bases between. The data belong to a study of blood T cell repertoires in COVID-19. In the study overall: The study drew acute and convalescent COVID-19 samples from the United States, Italy and Spain.

The sequence derives from a woman aged 18 to 35 who had recovered from COVID-19. Input material: PBMCs or T cells enriched from blood (not recorded which). V gene TRBV12-3 or TRBV12-4 combines with J gene TRBJ1-1; a possible D gene is TRBD1 (6 bases). In DNA form, the CDR3 reads TGTGCCAGCACCCCAGGGGCCTCTGAAGCTTTCTTT. Translation: CASTPGASEAFF.